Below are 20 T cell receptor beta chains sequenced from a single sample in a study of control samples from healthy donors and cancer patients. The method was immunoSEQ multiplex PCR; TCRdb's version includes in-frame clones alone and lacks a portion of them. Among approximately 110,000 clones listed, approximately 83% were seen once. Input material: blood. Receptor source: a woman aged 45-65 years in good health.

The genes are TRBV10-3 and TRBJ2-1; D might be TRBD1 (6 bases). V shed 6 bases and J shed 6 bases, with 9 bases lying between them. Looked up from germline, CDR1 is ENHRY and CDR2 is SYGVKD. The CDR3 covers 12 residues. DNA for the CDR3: TGTGCCATCAGGGGGACACCCAATGAGCAGTTCTTC. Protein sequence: CAIRGTPNEQFF.

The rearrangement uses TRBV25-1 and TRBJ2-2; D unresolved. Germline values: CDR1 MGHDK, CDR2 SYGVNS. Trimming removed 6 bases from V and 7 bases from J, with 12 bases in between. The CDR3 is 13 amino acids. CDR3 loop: CASRSSGVGELFF. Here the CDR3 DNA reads TGTGCCAGCAGGTCTTCTGGGGTCGGGGAGCTGTTTTTT.

CDR3 in amino acids: CASSLDLNYGYTF. The DNA of the CDR3 is TGTGCCAGCAGTTTGGACTTAAACTATGGCTACACCTTC. The gene calls are TRBV12-3 or TRBV12-4 and TRBJ1-2; D not certain. V lost 3 bases to trimming and J lost 2 bases, with 7 bases between them. The CDR3 length is 13 residues.

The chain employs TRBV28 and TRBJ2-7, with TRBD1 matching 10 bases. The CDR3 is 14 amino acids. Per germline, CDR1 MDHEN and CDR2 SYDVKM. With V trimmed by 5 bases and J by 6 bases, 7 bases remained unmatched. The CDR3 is CASSTLDRGGEQYF. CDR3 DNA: TGTGCCAGCAGTACCCTGGACAGGGGGGGCGAGCAGTACTTC. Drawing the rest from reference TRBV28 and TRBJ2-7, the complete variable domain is DVKVTQSSRYLVKRTGEKVFLECVQDMDHENMFWYRQDPGLGLRLIYFSYDVKMKEKGDIPEGYSVSREKKERFSLILESASTNQTSMYLCASSTLDRGGEQYFGPGTRLTVT.

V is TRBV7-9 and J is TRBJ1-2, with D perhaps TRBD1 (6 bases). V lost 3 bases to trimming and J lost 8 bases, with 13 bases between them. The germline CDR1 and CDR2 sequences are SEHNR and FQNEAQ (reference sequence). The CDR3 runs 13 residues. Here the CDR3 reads CASSFADSGGYTF. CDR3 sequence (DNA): TGTGCCAGCAGCTTCGCGGACAGTGGAGGCTACACCTTC.

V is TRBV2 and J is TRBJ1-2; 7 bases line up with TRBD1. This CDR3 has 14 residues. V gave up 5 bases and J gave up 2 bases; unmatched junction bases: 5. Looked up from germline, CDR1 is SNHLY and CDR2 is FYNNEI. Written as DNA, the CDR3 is TGTGCCAGCAGTTCTCCGGGACAGAACTATGGCTACACCTTC. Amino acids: CASSSPGQNYGYTF.

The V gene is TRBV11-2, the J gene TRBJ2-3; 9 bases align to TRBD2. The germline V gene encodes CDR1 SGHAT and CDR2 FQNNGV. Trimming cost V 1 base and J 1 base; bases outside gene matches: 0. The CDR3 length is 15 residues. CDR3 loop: CASSLGTSGTDTQYF. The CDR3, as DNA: TGTGCCAGCAGCTTAGGGACTAGCGGCACAGATACGCAGTATTTT.

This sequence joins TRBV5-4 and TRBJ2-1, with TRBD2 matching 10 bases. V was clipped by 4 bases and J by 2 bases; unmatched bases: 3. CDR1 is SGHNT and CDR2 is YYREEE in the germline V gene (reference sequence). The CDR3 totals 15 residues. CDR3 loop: CASSASGGAYNEQFF. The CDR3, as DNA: TGTGCCAGCAGCGCCAGCGGGGGGGCCTACAATGAGCAGTTCTTC. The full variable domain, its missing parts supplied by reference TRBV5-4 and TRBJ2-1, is ETGVTQSPTHLIKTRGQQVTLRCSSQSGHNTVSWYQQALGQGPQFIFQYYREEENGRGNFPPRFSGLQFPNYSSELNVNALELDDSALYLCASSASGGAYNEQFFGPGTRLTVL.

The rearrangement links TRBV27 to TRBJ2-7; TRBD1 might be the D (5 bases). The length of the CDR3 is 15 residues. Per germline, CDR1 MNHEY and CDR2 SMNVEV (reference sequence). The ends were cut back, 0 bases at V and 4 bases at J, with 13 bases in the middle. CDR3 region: CASSLSAGIGYEQYF. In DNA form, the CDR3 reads TGTGCCAGCAGTTTATCGGCAGGGATAGGGTACGAGCAGTACTTC.

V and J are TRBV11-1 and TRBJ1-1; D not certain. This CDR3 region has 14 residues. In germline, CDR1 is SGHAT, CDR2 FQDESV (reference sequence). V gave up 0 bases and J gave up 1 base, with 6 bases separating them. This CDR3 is CASSLAMANTEAFF. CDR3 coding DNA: TGTGCCAGCAGCTTAGCTATGGCGAACACTGAAGCTTTCTTT. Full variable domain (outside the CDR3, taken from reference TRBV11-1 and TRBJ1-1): EAEVAQSPRYKITEKSQAVAFWCDPISGHATLYWYRQILGQGPELLVQFQDESVVDDSQLPKDRFSAERLKGVDSTLKIQPAELGDSAMYLCASSLAMANTEAFFGQGTRLTVV.

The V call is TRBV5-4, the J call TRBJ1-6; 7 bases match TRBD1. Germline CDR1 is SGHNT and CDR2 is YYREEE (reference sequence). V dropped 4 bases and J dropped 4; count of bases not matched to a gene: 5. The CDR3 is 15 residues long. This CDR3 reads CASSQQQGYNSPLHF. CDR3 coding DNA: TGTGCCAGCAGCCAACAACAGGGGTATAATTCACCCCTCCACTTT.

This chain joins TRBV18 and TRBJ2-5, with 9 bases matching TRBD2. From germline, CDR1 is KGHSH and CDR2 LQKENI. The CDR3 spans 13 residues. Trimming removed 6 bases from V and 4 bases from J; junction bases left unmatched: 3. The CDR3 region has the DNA TGTGCCAGCTCGTCAGCGGGAGGAGAGACCCAGTACTTC. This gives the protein CASSSAGGETQYF.

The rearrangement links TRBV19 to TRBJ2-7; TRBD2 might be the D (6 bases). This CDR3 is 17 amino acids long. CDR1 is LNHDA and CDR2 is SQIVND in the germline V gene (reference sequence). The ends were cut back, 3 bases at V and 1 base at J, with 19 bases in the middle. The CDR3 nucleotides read TGTGCCAGTAGTATTGAAGTGACGGGAGACAGATCCTACGAGCAGTACTTC. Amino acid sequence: CASSIEVTGDRSYEQYF.

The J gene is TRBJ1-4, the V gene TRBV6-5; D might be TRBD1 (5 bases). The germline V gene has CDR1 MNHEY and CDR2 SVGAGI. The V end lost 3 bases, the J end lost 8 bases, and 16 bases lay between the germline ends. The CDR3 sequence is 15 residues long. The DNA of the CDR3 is TGTGCCAGCAGTTATAGCCGGGGCAGGAGAGAAAAACTGTTTTTT. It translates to CASSYSRGRREKLFF.

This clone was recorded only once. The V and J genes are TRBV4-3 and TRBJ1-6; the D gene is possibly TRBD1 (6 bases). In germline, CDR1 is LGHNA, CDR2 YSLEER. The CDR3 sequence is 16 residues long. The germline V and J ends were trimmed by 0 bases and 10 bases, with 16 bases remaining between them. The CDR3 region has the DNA TGCGCCAGCAGCCAAGATCAAAACAGGGTAGGGTCACCCCTCCACTTT. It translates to CASSQDQNRVGSPLHF.

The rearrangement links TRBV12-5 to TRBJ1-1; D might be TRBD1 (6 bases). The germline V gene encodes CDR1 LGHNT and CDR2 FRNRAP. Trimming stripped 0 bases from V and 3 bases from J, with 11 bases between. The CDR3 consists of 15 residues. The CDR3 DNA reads TGTGCTAGTGGTTTGGTCTCAGGGGCTTACACTGAAGCTTTCTTT. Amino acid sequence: CASGLVSGAYTEAFF.

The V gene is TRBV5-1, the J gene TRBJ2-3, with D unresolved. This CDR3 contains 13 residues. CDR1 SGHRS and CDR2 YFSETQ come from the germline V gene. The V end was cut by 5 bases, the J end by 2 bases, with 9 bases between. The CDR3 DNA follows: TGCGCCAGCAGACGCTTGCCCACAGATACGCAGTATTTT. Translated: CASRRLPTDTQYF.

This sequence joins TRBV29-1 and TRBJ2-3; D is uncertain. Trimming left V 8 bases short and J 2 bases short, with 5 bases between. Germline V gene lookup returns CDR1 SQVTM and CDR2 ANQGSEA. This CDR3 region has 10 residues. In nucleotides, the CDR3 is TGCAGCTCCATCACAGATACGCAGTATTTT. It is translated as CSSITDTQYF.

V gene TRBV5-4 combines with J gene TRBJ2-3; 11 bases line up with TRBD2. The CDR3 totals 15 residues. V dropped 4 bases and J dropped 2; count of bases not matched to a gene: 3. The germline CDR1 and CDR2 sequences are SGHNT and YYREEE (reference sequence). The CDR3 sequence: CASSPGLAATDTQYF. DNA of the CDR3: TGTGCCAGCAGCCCGGGACTAGCGGCCACAGATACGCAGTATTTT. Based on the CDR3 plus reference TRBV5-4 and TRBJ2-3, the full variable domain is ETGVTQSPTHLIKTRGQQVTLRCSSQSGHNTVSWYQQALGQGPQFIFQYYREEENGRGNFPPRFSGLQFPNYSSELNVNALELDDSALYLCASSPGLAATDTQYFGPGTRLTVL.

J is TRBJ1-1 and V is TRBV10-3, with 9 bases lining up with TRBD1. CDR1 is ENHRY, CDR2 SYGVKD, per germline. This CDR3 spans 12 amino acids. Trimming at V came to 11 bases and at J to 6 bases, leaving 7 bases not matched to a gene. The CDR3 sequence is CAVRDREAEAFF. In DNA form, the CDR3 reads TGTGCCGTCCGGGACAGGGAGGCTGAAGCTTTCTTT.